This TCR beta chain is from a study of OX40 agonist ivuxolimab in advanced cancers. Overall study results and limits: The average count of expanded clones was higher among CD8+ T cells than among CD4+.

The CDR3 spans 11 residues. Germline-derived CDR1 and CDR2 are MNHEY and SVGAGI. The germline V and J ends were trimmed by 2 bases and 8 bases, with 6 bases remaining between them. The method was immunoSEQ multiplex PCR; TCRdb's version includes in-frame clones alone and lacks a portion of them. This sample has around 70,000 clones; 80% to 90% occur once, and the top ten carry 2.5% to 3.5%. This clone occurred once. Its antigen remains unidentified. The chain combines TRBV6-5 with TRBJ1-1; D not certain. The source material was CD4+ or CD8+ T cells sorted from blood, sampled in a trial of the OX40 agonist ivuxolimab. This sequence was found in an adult with an advanced solid tumor such as melanoma, head and neck, liver or kidney cancer. CDR3 coding DNA: TGTGCCAGCAGTTACCTACAGGAAGCTTTCTTT. This gives the protein CASSYLQEAFF.